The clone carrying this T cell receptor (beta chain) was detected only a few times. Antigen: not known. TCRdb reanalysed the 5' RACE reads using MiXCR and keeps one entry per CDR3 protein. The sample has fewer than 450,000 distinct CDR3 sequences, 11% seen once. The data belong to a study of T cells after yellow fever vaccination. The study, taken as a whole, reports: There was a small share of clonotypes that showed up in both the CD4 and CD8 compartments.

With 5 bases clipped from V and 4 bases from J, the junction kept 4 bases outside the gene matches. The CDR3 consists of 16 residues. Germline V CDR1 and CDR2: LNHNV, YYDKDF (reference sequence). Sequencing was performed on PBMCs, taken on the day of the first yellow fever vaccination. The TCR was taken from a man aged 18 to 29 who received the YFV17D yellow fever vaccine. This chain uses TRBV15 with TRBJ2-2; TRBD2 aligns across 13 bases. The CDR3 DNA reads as TGTGCCACCAGCTTGGGACTAGCGGGGTCCACCGGGGAGCTGTTTTTT. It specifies CATSLGLAGSTGELFF.